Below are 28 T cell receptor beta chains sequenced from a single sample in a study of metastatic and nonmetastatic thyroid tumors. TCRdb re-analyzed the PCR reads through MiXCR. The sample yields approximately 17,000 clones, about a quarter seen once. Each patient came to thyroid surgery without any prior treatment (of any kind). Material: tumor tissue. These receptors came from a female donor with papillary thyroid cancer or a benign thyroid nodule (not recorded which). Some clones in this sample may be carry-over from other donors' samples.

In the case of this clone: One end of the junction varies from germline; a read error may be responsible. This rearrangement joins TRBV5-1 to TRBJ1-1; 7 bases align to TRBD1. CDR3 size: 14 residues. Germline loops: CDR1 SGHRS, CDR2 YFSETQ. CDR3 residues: CASYGQDLNTEDFF. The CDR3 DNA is TGCGCCAGCTATGGACAGGACCTAAACACTGAAGATTTCTTT.

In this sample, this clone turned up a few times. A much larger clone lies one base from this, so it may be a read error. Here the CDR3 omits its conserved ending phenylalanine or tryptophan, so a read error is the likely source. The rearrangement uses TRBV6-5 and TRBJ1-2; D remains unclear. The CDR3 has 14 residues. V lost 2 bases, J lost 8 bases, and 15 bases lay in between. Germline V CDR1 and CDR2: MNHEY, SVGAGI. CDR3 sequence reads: CASSYDRQLGGYTL. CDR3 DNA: TGTGCCAGCAGTTACGATAGACAACTGGGAGGCTACACCTTA.

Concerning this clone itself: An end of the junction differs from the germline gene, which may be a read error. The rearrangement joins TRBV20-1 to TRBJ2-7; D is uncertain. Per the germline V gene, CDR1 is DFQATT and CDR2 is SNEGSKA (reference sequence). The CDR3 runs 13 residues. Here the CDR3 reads CIASNGAAYEQYF. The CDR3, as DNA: TGCATTGCTAGTAATGGCGCTGCCTACGAGCAGTACTTC.

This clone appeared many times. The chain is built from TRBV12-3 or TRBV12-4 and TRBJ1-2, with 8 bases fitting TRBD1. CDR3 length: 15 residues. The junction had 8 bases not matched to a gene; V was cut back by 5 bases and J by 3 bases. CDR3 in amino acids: CASSLGQGWDYGYTF. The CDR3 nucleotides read TGTGCCAGCAGTCTAGGACAGGGTTGGGACTATGGCTACACCTTC.

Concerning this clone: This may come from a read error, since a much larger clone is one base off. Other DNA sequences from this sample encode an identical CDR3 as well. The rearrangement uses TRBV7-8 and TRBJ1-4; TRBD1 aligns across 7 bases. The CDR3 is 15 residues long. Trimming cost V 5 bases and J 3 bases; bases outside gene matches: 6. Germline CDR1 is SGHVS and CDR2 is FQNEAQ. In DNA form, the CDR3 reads TGTGCCAGCAGCCCGAGGACAGGTGCTAATGAAAAACTGTTTTTT. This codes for CASSPRTGANEKLFF. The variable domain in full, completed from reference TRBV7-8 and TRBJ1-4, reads GAGVSQSPRYKVAKRGQDVALRCDPISGHVSLFWYQQALGQGPEFLTYFQNEAQLDKSGLPSDRFFAERPEGSVSTLKIQRTQQEDSAVYLCASSPRTGANEKLFFGSGTQLSVL.

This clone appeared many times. CDR3 nucleotide sequence: TGTGCCAGCAGCCAAGCCTCCGACAGGGTCTACGAGCAGTACTTC. Amino acid sequence: CASSQASDRVYEQYF. V is TRBV16 and J is TRBJ2-7; 7 bases align to TRBD1. Looked up from germline, CDR1 is KGHSY and CDR2 is FQNENV. The CDR3 runs 15 residues. Losses at the gene ends were 2 bases for V and 3 bases for J; bases not matched to a gene: 7. The full variable domain, with the rest looked up from reference TRBV16 and TRBJ2-7, is GEEVAQTPKHLVRGEGQKAKLYCAPIKGHSYVFWYQQVLKNEFKFLISFQNENVFDETGMPKERFSAKCLPNSPCSLEIQATKLEDSAVYFCASSQASDRVYEQYFGPGTRLTVT.

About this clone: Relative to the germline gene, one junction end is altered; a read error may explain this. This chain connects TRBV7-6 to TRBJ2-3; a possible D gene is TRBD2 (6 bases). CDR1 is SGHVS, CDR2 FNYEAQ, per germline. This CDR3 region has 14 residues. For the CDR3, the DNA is TGTGCCAGCAGCTTAGGGGGACTCACATATACGCAGTATTTT. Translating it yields CASSLGGLTYTQYF.

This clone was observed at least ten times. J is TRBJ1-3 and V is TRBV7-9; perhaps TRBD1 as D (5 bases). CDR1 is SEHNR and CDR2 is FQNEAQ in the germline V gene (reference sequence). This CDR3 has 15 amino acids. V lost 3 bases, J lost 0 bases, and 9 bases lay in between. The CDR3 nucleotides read TGTGCCAGCAGCTTCATCACAGGCTCTGGAAACACCATATATTTT. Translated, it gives CASSFITGSGNTIYF.

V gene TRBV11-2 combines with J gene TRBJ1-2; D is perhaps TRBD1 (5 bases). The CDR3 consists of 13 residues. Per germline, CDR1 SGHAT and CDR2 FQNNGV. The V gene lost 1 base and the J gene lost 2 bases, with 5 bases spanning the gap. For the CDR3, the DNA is TGTGCCAGCAGCTTAGCAGGGAACTATGGCTACACCTTC. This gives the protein CASSLAGNYGYTF.

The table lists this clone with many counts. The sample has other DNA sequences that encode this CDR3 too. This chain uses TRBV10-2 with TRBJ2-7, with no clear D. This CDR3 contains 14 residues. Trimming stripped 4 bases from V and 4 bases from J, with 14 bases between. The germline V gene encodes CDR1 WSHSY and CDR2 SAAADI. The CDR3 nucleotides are TGCGCCAGCAGTGCCTCCCGGGCCGGGTACGAGCAGTACTTC. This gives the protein CASSASRAGYEQYF.

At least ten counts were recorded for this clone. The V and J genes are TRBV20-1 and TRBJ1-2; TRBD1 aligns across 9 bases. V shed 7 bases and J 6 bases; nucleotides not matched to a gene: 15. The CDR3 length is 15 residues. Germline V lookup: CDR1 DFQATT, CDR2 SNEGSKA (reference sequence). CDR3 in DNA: TGCAGTGATATATTAACGACAGGGGGTGGGAATGGCTACACCTTC. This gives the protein CSDILTTGGGNGYTF.

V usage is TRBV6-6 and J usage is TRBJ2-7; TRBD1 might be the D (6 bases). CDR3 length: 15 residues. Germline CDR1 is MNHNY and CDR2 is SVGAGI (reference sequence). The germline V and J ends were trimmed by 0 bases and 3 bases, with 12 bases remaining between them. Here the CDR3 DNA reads TGTGCCAGCAGTTACTCCCCGGGACACAACTACGAGCAGTACTTC. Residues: CASSYSPGHNYEQYF.

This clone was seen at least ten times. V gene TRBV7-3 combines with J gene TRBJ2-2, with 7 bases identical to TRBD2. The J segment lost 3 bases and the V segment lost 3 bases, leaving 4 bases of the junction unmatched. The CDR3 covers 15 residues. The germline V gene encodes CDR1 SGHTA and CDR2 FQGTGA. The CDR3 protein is CASSFGGGDTGELFF. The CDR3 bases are TGTGCCAGCAGCTTCGGGGGAGGGGACACCGGGGAGCTGTTTTTT.

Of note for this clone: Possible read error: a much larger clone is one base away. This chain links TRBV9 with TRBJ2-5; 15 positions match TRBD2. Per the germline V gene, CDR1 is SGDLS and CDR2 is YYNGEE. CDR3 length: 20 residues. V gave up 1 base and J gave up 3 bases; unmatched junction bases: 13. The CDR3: CASSVCPGTSGGPREETQYF. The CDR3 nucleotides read TGTGCCAGCAGCGTATGCCCCGGGACTAGCGGGGGGCCGAGAGAAGAGACCCAGTACTTC.

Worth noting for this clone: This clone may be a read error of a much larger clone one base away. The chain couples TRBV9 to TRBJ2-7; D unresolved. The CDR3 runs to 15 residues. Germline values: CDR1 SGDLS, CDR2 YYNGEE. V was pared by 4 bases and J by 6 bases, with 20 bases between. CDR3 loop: CASSPGRKMWCEQYF. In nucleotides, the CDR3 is TGTGCCAGCAGCCCCGGTCGGAAGATGTGGTGCGAGCAGTACTTC.

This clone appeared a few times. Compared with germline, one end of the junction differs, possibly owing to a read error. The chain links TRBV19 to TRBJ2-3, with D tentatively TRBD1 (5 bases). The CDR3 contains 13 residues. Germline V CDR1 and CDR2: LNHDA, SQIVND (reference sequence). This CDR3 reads CVSSILQADTQYF. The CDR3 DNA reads TGTGTCAGTAGTATCCTACAGGCAGATACGCAGTATTTT.

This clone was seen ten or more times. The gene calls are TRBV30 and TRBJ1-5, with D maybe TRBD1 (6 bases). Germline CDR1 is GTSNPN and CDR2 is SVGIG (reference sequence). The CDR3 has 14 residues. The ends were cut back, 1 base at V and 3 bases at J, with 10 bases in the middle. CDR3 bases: TGTGCCTGGAGTGGGACAGATACCAATCAGCCCCAGCATTTT. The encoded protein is CAWSGTDTNQPQHF.

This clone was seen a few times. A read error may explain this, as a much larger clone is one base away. The CDR3 here is CATIGGVATNEKLFF. For the CDR3, the DNA is TGTGCCACCATCGGCGGAGTTGCAACTAATGAAAAACTGTTTTTT. The V call is TRBV15, the J call TRBJ1-4; no definite D call. Per the germline V gene, CDR1 is LNHNV and CDR2 is YYDKDF (reference sequence). CDR3 length equals 15 residues. V gave up 7 bases and J gave up 0 bases, with 12 bases separating them.

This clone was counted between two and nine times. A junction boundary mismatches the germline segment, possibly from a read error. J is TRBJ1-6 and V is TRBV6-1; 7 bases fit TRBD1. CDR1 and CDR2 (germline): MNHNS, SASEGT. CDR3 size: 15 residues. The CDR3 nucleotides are TGTTCCAGTAGTGAACGGGGGACAGTACTGTCACCCCTCCACTTT. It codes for CSSSERGTVLSPLHF.

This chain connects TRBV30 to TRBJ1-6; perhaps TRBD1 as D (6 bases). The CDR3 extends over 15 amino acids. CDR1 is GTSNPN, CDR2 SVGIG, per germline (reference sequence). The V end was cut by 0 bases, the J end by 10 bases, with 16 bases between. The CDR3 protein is CAWSVLGAWISPLHF. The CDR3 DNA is TGTGCCTGGAGTGTACTGGGGGCCTGGATATCACCCCTCCACTTT.

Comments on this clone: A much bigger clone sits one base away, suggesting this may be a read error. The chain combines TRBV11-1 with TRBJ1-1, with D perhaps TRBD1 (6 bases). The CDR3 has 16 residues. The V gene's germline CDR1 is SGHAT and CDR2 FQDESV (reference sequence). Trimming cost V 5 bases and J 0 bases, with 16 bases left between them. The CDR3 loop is CASSIQTTGMNTEAFF. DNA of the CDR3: TGTGCCAGCAGCATTCAGACCACAGGGATGAACACTGAAGCTTTCTTT.

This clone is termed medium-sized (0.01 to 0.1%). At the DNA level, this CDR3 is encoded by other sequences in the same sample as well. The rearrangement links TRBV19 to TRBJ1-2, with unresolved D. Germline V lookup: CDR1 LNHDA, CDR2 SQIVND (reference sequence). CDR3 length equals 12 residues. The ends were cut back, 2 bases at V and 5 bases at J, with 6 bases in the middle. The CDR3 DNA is TGTGCCAGTAGTATATCGGGGTATGGCTACACCTTC. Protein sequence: CASSISGYGYTF.

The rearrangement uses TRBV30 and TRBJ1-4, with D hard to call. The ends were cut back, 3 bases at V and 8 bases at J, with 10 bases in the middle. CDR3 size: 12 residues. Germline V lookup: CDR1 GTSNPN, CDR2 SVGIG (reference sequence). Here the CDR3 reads CAWRAGGEKLFF. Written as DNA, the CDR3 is TGTGCCTGGAGAGCAGGTGGGGAAAAACTGTTTTTT.

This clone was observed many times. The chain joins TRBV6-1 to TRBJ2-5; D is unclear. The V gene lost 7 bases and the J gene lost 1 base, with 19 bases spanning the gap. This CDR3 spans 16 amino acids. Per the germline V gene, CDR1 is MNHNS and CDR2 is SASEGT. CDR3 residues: CASMRLVGSFQETQYF. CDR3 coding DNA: TGTGCCAGCATGCGCTTGGTGGGCAGCTTCCAAGAGACCCAGTACTTC.

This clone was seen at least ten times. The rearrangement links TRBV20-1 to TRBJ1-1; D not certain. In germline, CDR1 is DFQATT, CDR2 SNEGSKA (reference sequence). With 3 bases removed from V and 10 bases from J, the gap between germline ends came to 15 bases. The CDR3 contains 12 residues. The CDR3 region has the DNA TGCAGTGCTAGGGCTGAACTAAACCGAGCTTTCTTT. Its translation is CSARAELNRAFF.

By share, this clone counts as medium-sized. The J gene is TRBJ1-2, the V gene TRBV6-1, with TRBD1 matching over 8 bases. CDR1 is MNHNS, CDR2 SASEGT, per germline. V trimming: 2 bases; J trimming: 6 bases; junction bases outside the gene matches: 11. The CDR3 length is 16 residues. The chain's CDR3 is CASSEWGGQAPDGYTF. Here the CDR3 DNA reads TGTGCCAGCAGTGAATGGGGGGGACAGGCCCCCGATGGCTACACCTTC.

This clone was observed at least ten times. The CDR3 here is CSARDPAEAFF. The CDR3 region has the DNA TGCAGTGCTAGAGATCCGGCTGAAGCTTTCTTT. The chain couples TRBV20-1 to TRBJ1-1, with no clear D. Per the germline V gene, CDR1 is DFQATT and CDR2 is SNEGSKA (reference sequence). The CDR3 totals 11 residues. V lost 0 bases and J lost 6, with 5 bases in between.

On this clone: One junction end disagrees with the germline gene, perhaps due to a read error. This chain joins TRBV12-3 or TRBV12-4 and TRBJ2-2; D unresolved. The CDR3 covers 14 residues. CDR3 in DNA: TGTGCCAGCAGCGGTACAGCGAACACCTGGGAGCTGTTTTTT. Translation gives CASSGTANTWELFF.